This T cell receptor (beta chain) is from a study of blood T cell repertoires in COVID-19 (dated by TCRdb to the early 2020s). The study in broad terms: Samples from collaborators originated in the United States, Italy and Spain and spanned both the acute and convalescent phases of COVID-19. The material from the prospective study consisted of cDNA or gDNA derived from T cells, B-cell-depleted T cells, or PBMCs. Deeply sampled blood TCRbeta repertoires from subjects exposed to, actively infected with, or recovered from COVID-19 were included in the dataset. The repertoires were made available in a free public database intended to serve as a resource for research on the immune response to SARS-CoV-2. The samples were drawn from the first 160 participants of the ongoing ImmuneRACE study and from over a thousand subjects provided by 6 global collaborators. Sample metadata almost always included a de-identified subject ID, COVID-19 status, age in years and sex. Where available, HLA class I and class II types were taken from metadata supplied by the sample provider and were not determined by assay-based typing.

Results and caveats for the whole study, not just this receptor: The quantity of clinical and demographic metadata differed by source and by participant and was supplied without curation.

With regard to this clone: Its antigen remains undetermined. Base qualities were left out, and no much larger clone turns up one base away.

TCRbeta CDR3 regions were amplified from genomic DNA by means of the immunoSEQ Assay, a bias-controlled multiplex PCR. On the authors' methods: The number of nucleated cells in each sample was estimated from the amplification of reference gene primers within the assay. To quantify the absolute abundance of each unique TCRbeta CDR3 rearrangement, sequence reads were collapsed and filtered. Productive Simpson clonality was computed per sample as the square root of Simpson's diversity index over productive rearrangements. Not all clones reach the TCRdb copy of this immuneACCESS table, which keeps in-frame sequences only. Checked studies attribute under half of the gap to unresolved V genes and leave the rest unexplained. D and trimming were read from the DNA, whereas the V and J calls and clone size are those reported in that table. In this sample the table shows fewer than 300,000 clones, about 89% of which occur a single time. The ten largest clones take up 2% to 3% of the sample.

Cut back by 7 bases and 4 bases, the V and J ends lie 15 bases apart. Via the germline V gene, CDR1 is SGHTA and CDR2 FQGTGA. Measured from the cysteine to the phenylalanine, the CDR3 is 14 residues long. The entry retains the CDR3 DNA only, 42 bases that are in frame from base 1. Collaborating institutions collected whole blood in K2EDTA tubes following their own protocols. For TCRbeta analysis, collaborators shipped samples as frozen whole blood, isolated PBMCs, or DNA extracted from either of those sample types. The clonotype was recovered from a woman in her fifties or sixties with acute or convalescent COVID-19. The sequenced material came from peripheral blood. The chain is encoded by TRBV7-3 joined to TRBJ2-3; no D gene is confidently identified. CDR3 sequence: CASKWNPSADTQYF. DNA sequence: TGTGCCAGCAAGTGGAACCCGAGCGCAGATACGCAGTATTTT.